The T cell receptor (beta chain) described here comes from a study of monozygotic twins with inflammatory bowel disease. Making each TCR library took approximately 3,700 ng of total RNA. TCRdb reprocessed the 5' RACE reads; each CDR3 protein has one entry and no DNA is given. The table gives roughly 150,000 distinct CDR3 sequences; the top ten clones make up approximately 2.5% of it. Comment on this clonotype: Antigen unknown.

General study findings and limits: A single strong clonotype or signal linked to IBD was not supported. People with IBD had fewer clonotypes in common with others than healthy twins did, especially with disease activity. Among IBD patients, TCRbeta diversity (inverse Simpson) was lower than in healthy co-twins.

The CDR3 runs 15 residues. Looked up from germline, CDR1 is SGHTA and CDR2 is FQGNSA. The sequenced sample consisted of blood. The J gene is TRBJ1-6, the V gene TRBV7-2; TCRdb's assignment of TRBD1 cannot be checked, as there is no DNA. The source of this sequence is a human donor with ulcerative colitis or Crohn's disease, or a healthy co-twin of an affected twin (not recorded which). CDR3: CASSLTGQGTSPLHF.